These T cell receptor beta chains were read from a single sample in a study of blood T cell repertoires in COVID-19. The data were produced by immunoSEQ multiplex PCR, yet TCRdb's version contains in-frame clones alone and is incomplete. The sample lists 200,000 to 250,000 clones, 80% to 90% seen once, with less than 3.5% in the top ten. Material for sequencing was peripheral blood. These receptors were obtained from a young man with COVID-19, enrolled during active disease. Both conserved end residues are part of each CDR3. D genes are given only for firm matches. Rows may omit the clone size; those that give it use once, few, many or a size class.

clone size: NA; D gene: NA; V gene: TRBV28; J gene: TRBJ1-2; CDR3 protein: CATGGGPNYGYTF; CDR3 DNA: TGTGCCACGGGAGGGGGGCCTAACTATGGCTACACCTTC
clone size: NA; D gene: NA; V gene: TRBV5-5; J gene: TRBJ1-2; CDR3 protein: CASSLLGEANYGYTF; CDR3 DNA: TGTGCCAGCAGCTTGCTAGGGGAAGCTAACTATGGCTACACCTTC
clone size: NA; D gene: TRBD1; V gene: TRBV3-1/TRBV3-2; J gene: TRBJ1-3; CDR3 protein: CASSQGTGILWSGNTIYF; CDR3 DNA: TGTGCCAGCAGCCAAGGGACAGGGATTCTTTGGTCCGGAAACACCATATATTTT
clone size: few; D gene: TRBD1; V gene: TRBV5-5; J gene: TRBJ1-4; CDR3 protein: CASSLARSGGSNEKLFF; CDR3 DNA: TGTGCCAGCAGCTTGGCCCGCTCAGGGGGTTCTAATGAAAAACTGTTTTTT
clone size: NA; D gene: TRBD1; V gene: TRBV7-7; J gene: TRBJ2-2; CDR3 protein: CASSPRTGDSGELFF; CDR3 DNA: TGTGCCAGCAGCCCCCGGACAGGGGACAGCGGGGAGCTGTTTTTT
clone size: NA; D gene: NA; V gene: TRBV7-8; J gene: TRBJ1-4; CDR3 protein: CASSRGGGWGEKLFF; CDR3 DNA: TGTGCCAGCAGCCGAGGGGGAGGGTGGGGTGAAAAACTGTTTTTT
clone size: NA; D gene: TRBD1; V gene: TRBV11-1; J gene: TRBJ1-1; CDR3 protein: CASSARLGQGNTEAFF; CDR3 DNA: TGTGCCAGCAGCGCCCGCCTCGGACAGGGCAACACTGAAGCTTTCTTT
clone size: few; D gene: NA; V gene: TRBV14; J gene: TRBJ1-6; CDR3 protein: CASSPINSPLHF; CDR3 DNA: TGTGCCAGCAGCCCTATTAATTCACCCCTCCACTTT
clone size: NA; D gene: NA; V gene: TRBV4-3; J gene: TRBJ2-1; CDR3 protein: CASSQDPDYNEQFF; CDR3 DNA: TGCGCCAGCAGCCAAGACCCAGACTACAATGAGCAGTTCTTC
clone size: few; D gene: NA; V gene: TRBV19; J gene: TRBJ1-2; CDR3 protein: CASRNLRGDYGYTF; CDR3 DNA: TGTGCCAGTAGGAACCTAAGGGGCGACTATGGCTACACCTTC
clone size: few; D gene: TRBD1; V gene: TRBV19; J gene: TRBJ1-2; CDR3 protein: CASSGTRQGRDYGYTF; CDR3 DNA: TGTGCCAGTAGTGGCACGAGACAGGGTAGGGACTATGGCTACACCTTC
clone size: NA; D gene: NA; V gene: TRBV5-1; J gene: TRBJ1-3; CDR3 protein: CASSLRGTGNTIYF; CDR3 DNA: TGCGCCAGCAGCTTGAGGGGGACTGGAAACACCATATATTTT
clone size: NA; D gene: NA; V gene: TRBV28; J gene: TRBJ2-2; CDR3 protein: CASSLVRPIGAGELFF; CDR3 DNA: TGTGCCAGCAGTTTAGTGAGACCTATAGGGGCCGGGGAGCTGTTTTTT
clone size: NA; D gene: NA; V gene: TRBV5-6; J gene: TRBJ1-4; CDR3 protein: CASGGWRDEGNEKLFF; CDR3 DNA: TGTGCCAGCGGAGGTTGGAGGGACGAAGGTAATGAAAAACTGTTTTTT
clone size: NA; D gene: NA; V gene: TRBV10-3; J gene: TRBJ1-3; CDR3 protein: CAISFSQGVGASGNTIYF; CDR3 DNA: TGTGCCATTTCTTTTTCACAGGGAGTTGGGGCCTCTGGAAACACCATATATTTT
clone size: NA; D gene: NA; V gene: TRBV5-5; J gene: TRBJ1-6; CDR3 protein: CASSLIWGAGDSPLHF; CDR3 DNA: TGTGCCAGCAGCTTGATATGGGGGGCGGGAGATTCACCCCTCCACTTT
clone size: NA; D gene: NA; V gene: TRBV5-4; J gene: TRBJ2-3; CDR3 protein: CASSLYSGSSDTQYF; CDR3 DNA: TGTGCCAGCAGCTTGTACAGCGGAAGTTCTGATACGCAGTATTTT
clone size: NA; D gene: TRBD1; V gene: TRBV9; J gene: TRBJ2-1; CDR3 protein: CASSLTSGTGGNEQFF; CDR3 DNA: TGTGCCAGCAGCCTAACCTCCGGGACAGGGGGTAATGAGCAGTTCTTC
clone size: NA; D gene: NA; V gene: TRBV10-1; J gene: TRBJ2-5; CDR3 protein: CASSELPQGLQETQYF; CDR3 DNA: TGCGCCAGCAGTGAGCTCCCCCAGGGGCTCCAAGAGACCCAGTACTTC
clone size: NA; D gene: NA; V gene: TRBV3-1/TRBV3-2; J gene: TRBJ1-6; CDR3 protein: CASSLGTDHSPLHF; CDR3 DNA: TGTGCCAGCAGCCTTGGGACTGACCATTCACCCCTCCACTTT
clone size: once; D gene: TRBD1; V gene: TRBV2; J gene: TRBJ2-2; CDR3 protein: CASRQPRDRGLTGELFF; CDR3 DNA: TGTGCCAGCAGGCAACCCCGGGACAGGGGGCTTACCGGGGAGCTGTTTTTT
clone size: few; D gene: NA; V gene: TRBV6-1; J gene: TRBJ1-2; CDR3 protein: CASSEQGDYGYTF; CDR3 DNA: TGTGCCAGCAGTGAACAGGGCGACTATGGCTACACCTTC
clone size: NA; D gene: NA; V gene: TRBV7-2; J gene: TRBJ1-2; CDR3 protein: CASSLDTGRGGYTF; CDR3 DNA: TGTGCCAGCAGCTTAGATACAGGGCGAGGTGGCTACACCTTC
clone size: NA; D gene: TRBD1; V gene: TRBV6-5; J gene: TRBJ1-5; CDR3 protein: CASSSRRTGRRPQHF; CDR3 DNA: TGTGCCAGCAGTTCACGACGGACAGGGAGGAGGCCCCAGCATTTT
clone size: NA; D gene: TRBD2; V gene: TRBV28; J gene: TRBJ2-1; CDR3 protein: CASSLSVSGRVSNEQFF; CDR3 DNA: TGTGCCAGCAGTTTATCGGTTAGCGGGAGGGTTAGCAATGAGCAGTTCTTC
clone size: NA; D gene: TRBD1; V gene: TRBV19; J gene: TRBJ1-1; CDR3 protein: CASSIGHRGLSEAFF; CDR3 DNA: TGTGCCAGTAGTATAGGTCACAGGGGGCTCTCTGAAGCTTTCTTT
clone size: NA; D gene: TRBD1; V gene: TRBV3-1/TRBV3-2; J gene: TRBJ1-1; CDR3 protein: CASSQPGQGFKAFF; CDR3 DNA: TGTGCCAGCAGCCAACCAGGACAGGGTTTTAAAGCTTTCTTT
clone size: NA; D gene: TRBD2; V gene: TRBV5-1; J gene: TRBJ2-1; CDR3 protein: CASSPSGSPTYNEQFF; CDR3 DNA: TGCGCCAGCAGCCCAAGCGGGAGCCCTACTTACAATGAGCAGTTCTTC
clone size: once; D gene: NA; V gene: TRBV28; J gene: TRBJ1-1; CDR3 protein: CAEQGNMNTEAFF; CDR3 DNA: TGTGCCGAGCAGGGTAACATGAACACTGAAGCTTTCTTT